This is a list of T cell receptor beta chains from one sample in a study of blood T cell repertoires in COVID-19. Only in-frame clones appear in the TCRdb table, and some are missing; sequencing was by immunoSEQ multiplex PCR. The data contain 210,000 or so clones, 70% to 90% of them seen just once; the ten biggest clones take up approximately 5.6%. Material for sequencing was peripheral blood. The receptors stem from a middle-aged woman who had recovered from COVID-19. Both conserved end residues are part of each CDR3. The D gene is left open where the match is weak. A row's size may be missing; if present it is once, few, many or a size class.

V gene: TRBV19; clone size: NA; J gene: TRBJ2-2; D gene: NA; CDR3 protein: CASSIKSGANTGELFF; CDR3 DNA: TGTGCCAGTAGTATCAAAAGCGGAGCGAACACCGGGGAGCTGTTTTTT
V gene: TRBV6-5; clone size: once; J gene: TRBJ1-1; D gene: NA; CDR3 protein: CASSYSVNLNTEAFF; CDR3 DNA: TGTGCCAGCAGTTACTCGGTCAACTTGAACACTGAAGCTTTCTTT
V gene: TRBV4-3; clone size: NA; J gene: TRBJ1-1; D gene: TRBD1; CDR3 protein: CASSHSDRVNTEAFF; CDR3 DNA: TGCGCCAGCAGCCATTCCGACAGGGTGAACACTGAAGCTTTCTTT
V gene: TRBV3-1/TRBV3-2; clone size: NA; J gene: TRBJ2-6; D gene: NA; CDR3 protein: CASSQYTSSGANVLTF; CDR3 DNA: TGTGCCAGCAGCCAATACACTAGCTCTGGGGCCAACGTCCTGACTTTC
V gene: TRBV19; clone size: NA; J gene: TRBJ1-5; D gene: NA; CDR3 protein: CASSRGDGLNQPQHF; CDR3 DNA: TGTGCCAGTAGCCGCGGGGACGGACTCAATCAGCCCCAGCATTTT
V gene: TRBV19; clone size: NA; J gene: TRBJ2-2; D gene: TRBD2; CDR3 protein: CASKPGLANTGELFF; CDR3 DNA: TGTGCCAGTAAACCGGGACTAGCGAACACCGGGGAGCTGTTTTTT
V gene: TRBV13; clone size: NA; J gene: TRBJ1-5; D gene: NA; CDR3 protein: CASSLQGQPQHF; CDR3 DNA: TGTGCCAGCAGCTTACAGGGTCAGCCCCAGCATTTT
V gene: TRBV6-5; clone size: NA; J gene: TRBJ1-2; D gene: TRBD1; CDR3 protein: CASSFDRDNYGYTF; CDR3 DNA: TGTGCCAGCAGTTTCGACAGGGATAACTATGGCTACACCTTC
V gene: TRBV3-1/TRBV3-2; clone size: NA; J gene: TRBJ2-5; D gene: NA; CDR3 protein: CASSQGTAGLKETQYF; CDR3 DNA: TGTGCCAGCAGCCAAGGGACAGCGGGACTTAAAGAGACCCAGTACTTC
V gene: TRBV7-8; clone size: NA; J gene: TRBJ1-5; D gene: NA; CDR3 protein: CASSTGLWQPQHF; CDR3 DNA: TGTGCCAGCAGCACAGGGCTATGGCAGCCCCAGCATTTT
V gene: TRBV4-3; clone size: NA; J gene: TRBJ2-7; D gene: NA; CDR3 protein: CASSHNTGNYEQYF; CDR3 DNA: TGCGCCAGCAGCCATAATACAGGGAACTACGAGCAGTACTTC
V gene: TRBV27; clone size: NA; J gene: TRBJ1-4; D gene: TRBD1; CDR3 protein: CASSRTGFGEKLFF; CDR3 DNA: TGTGCCAGCAGCAGGACAGGGTTTGGTGAAAAACTGTTTTTT
V gene: TRBV11-2; clone size: once; J gene: TRBJ2-2; D gene: NA; CDR3 protein: CASSSVRSAGELFF; CDR3 DNA: TGTGCCAGCAGCTCCGTGAGGAGCGCCGGGGAGCTGTTTTTT
V gene: TRBV6-5; clone size: NA; J gene: TRBJ2-5; D gene: NA; CDR3 protein: CASSYSRVGQETQYF; CDR3 DNA: TGTGCCAGCAGTTACTCGAGGGTAGGGCAAGAGACCCAGTACTTC